This entry is about one T cell receptor (beta chain). The CDR3 is 12 residues long. V lost 4 bases and J lost 6; bases outside the gene matches: 2. In germline, CDR1 is KGHSH, CDR2 LQKENI. The data belong to a study of blood T cell repertoires in COVID-19. Study background: COVID-19 samples from acute and convalescent phases originated in the United States, Italy and Spain. T cells, B-cell-depleted T cells, or PBMCs provided the cDNA or gDNA that served as material.

In the original processing: The assay estimated nucleated cells by amplifying reference gene primers. Assay used: immunoSEQ multiplex PCR; TCRdb lists only in-frame clones, some missing. That table supplies the V and J calls and clone size; D and trimming were determined from the DNA. The sample shows about 60,000 clones, roughly 90% of them seen only once. The material sequenced was peripheral blood. The gene calls are TRBV18 and TRBJ1-1; 7 bases are shared with TRBD1. The origin of this receptor is a human donor with active COVID-19. The donor label of this sample is uncertain. CDR3 DNA: TGTGCCAGCTCACTCGACAGGGCTGAAGCTTTCTTT. It is translated as CASSLDRAEAFF.